These 28 T cell receptor beta chains were all obtained from the same sample, sequenced in a study of T-cell memory formation after mild COVID-19. TCRdb re-called the 5' RACE reads through MiXCR, storing one row per CDR3 protein. The sample has 450,000 to 650,000 distinct CDR3 sequences; about 20% are singletons. Material for sequencing was PBMCs or a T cell subset sorted from them (not recorded which). The origin of the receptors is an adult woman who had mild COVID-19 (a few samples of this study predate the infection). Cell type and time point are not known.

This sequence joins TRBV4-1 and TRBJ1-6; tentative D call: TRBD1 (6 bases). The CDR3 contains 13 residues. Trimming left V 1 base short and J 9 bases short, with 7 bases between. Germline assignment: CDR1 MGHRA and CDR2 YSYEKL. CDR3 sequence reads: CASSQGGGSPLHF. The CDR3 nucleotides read TGCGCCAGCAGCCAAGGAGGGGGTTCACCCCTCCACTTT.

The chain combines TRBV7-2 with TRBJ2-1; perhaps TRBD2 as D (6 bases). CDR3 size: 16 residues. V was cut by 4 bases and J by 6 bases, with 19 bases left in between. Germline V gives CDR1 SGHTA, CDR2 FQGNSA. CDR3 sequence (DNA): TGTGCCAGCAGCTCAGGGCCCGGGACTCACTCCAATGAGCAGTTCTTC. Protein sequence: CASSSGPGTHSNEQFF.

The chain employs TRBV10-3 and TRBJ1-1; 8 bases agree with TRBD1. Germline values: CDR1 ENHRY, CDR2 SYGVKD. J gave up 6 bases and V 6 bases, and 9 bases lay outside the gene matches. The CDR3 contains 14 residues. The CDR3 region has the DNA TGTGCCATCAGAGTCACAGGGGGGGAGGCTGAAGCTTTCTTT. Translation: CAIRVTGGEAEAFF.

The chain couples TRBV7-2 to TRBJ1-6; no clear D. Germline assignment: CDR1 SGHTA and CDR2 FQGNSA. This CDR3 spans 13 amino acids. V lost 1 base and J 10 bases, leaving 8 bases between the germline ends. CDR3: CASSLVSESPLHF. The CDR3 region has the DNA TGTGCCAGCAGCTTAGTCTCTGAGTCACCCCTCCACTTT.

Many counts were recorded for this clonotype. This chain uses TRBV7-6 with TRBJ2-1, with 12 bases lining up with TRBD2. Per germline, CDR1 SGHVS and CDR2 FNYEAQ. After removal of 3 bases from V and 10 bases from J, the junction contained 4 bases not matched to a gene. The CDR3 has 14 amino acids. The CDR3 DNA reads TGTGCCAGCAGCTTCCTAGCGGGAGGGCGGGAGCAGTTCTTC. It translates to CASSFLAGGREQFF.

This clonotype was observed a handful of times. The chain couples TRBV2 to TRBJ2-1, with D unclear. CDR1 is SNHLY and CDR2 is FYNNEI in the germline V gene. CDR3 length: 14 residues. The V end lost 3 bases, the J end lost 7 bases, and 13 bases lay between the germline ends. The CDR3 DNA follows: TGTGCCAGCAGTGACGACCACGGTCGGAATGAGCAGTTCTTC. It translates to CASSDDHGRNEQFF.

There are many counts of this clonotype. The V and J genes are TRBV6-1 and TRBJ2-5; weak D call: TRBD1 (7 bases). The germline CDR1 and CDR2 sequences are MNHNS and SASEGT. V was trimmed by 2 bases and J by 10 bases, leaving 17 bases between them. The CDR3 is 14 amino acids. In DNA form, the CDR3 reads TGTGCCAGCAGTGAATTCCCCGGCCAGGGGGGCCAGTACTTC. It is translated as CASSEFPGQGGQYF.

The V and J genes are TRBV18 and TRBJ2-7, with 8 nucleotides matching TRBD1. Germline V gene lookup returns CDR1 KGHSH and CDR2 LQKENI. The J segment lost 5 bases and the V segment lost 1 base, leaving 7 bases of the junction unmatched. This CDR3 is built from 15 residues. CDR3 amino acids: CASSPLRQGRDEQYF. CDR3 DNA: TGTGCCAGCTCACCACTTAGACAGGGGCGCGACGAGCAGTACTTC.

The chain links TRBV4-1 to TRBJ1-1, with 7 positions matching TRBD1. The CDR3 totals 18 residues. J gave up 1 base and V 4 bases, and 15 bases lay outside the gene matches. Germline V gene lookup returns CDR1 MGHRA and CDR2 YSYEKL. CDR3 nucleotide sequence: TGCGCCAGCAGCCCTCTGTGGGGACAGACGACGAAGAACACTGAAGCTTTCTTT. As protein: CASSPLWGQTTKNTEAFF.

This chain links TRBV5-1 with TRBJ2-1; D remains ambiguous. The V gene lost 2 bases and the J gene lost 0 bases, with 9 bases spanning the gap. The CDR3 contains 15 residues. The germline gives CDR1 SGHRS, CDR2 YFSETQ. The CDR3 DNA is TGCGCCAGCAGCTTCCAGGACCTCTCCTACAATGAGCAGTTCTTC. Its protein product is CASSFQDLSYNEQFF.

The chain uses TRBV5-1 and TRBJ1-6; perhaps TRBD1 as D (5 bases). Germline CDR1 is SGHRS and CDR2 is YFSETQ. This CDR3 contains 14 residues. Trimming stripped 7 bases from V and 6 bases from J, with 14 bases between. The CDR3, as DNA: TGCGCCAGCTCCCCGGGACTTCTTAATTCACCCCTCCACTTT. Its translation is CASSPGLLNSPLHF. Using reference TRBV5-1 and TRBJ1-6 for the parts outside the CDR3, the full variable domain is KAGVTQTPRYLIKTRGQQVTLSCSPISGHRSVSWYQQTPGQGLQFLFEYFSETQRNKGNFPGRFSGRQFSNSRSEMNVSTLELGDSALYLCASSPGLLNSPLHFGNGTRLTVT.

This clonotype appeared many times. The chain combines TRBV14 with TRBJ2-1; weak D call: TRBD1 (7 bases). V shed 1 base and J shed 10 bases, with 17 bases lying between them. Germline-derived CDR1 and CDR2 are SGHDN and FVKESK. CDR3 length equals 15 residues. DNA for the CDR3: TGTGCCAGCAGCCAAGGGTTTGGAGGGGGCTGGGAGCAGTTCTTC. Amino acids: CASSQGFGGGWEQFF.

V gene TRBV30 combines with J gene TRBJ2-1; no reliable D call. Trimming took off 4 bases at V and 5 bases at J, with 6 bases between the two ends. CDR1 and CDR2 (germline): GTSNPN, SVGIG (reference sequence). This CDR3 region has 11 residues. The CDR3 spells CAWTLNNEQFF. The CDR3 region has the DNA TGTGCCTGGACCTTGAACAATGAGCAGTTCTTC. Looking up the rest from reference TRBV30 and TRBJ2-1 gives the full variable domain: SQTIHQWPATLVQPVGSPLSLECTVEGTSNPNLYWYRQAAGRGLQLLFYSVGIGQISSEVPQNLSASRPQDRQFILSSKKLLLSDSGFYLCAWTLNNEQFFGPGTRLTVL.

Here the CDR3 reads CASSYDRSSQETQYF. CDR3 nucleotides: TGTGCCAGCAGCTACGACAGGAGCTCCCAAGAGACCCAGTACTTC. The chain uses TRBV11-3 and TRBJ2-5, with D possibly being TRBD1 (6 bases). The CDR3 length is 15 residues. Trimming took 4 bases from V and 1 from J, leaving 13 bases between them. Germline-derived CDR1 and CDR2 are SGHNT and YENEEA.

The chain carries TRBV7-6 and TRBJ1-2, with D possibly being TRBD1 (6 bases). The CDR3 is made up of 16 amino acids. With 5 bases removed from V and 9 bases from J, the gap between germline ends came to 25 bases. Germline loops: CDR1 SGHVS, CDR2 FNYEAQ. The chain's CDR3 is CASSPGASRGALRYTF. CDR3 sequence (DNA): TGTGCCAGCAGCCCGGGGGCAAGCAGGGGTGCTCTGCGCTACACCTTC.

J is TRBJ2-3 and V is TRBV4-2; TRBD2 matches at 7 bases. CDR1 and CDR2 (germline): LGHNA, YNFKEQ. V gave up 4 bases and J gave up 6 bases; unmatched junction bases: 16. The CDR3 runs to 17 residues. DNA for the CDR3: TGTGCCAGCAGCCCACTAGCTGGAGCGGGGCCTGAGGATACGCAGTATTTT. Translated, it gives CASSPLAGAGPEDTQYF.

This clonotype was seen only a few times. V is TRBV7-9 and J is TRBJ2-7; D possibly uses TRBD1 or TRBD2 (5 bases each). The CDR3 totals 14 residues. Trimming shortened V by 8 bases and J by 5 bases, and 19 bases separated the two germline ends. Germline CDR1 is SEHNR and CDR2 is FQNEAQ (reference sequence). CDR3 DNA sequence: TGTGCCAGCTACCGGGACCTCAACGTCCACGAGCAGTACTTC. This encodes CASYRDLNVHEQYF.

There are a few counts of this clonotype. The rearrangement joins TRBV7-8 to TRBJ1-1; weak D call: TRBD1 (6 bases). The CDR3 length is 15 residues. CDR1 is SGHVS and CDR2 is FQNEAQ in the germline V gene. V lost 5 bases and J lost 0, with 13 bases in between. The CDR3 region has the DNA TGTGCCAGCAGCACGGGACATCTTCTGAACACTGAAGCTTTCTTT. It encodes CASSTGHLLNTEAFF.

The chain carries TRBV12-3 or TRBV12-4 and TRBJ2-1; D might be TRBD2 (5 bases). The CDR3 length is 11 residues. CDR3 bases: TGTGCGGGCGGGTCGGGTAATGAGCAGTTCTTC. Protein sequence: CAGGSGNEQFF.

This clonotype has more than one count but fewer than ten. The J gene is TRBJ2-7, the V gene TRBV12-3 or TRBV12-4; 11 nucleotides align to TRBD2. Trimming removed 6 bases from V and 6 bases from J; junction bases left unmatched: 4. There are 13 residues in the CDR3. The CDR3 DNA reads TGTGCCAGCAGAGTAGCGGGGGGGCTCGAGCAGTACTTC. It yields the protein CASRVAGGLEQYF.

The rearrangement uses TRBV2 and TRBJ1-6; TRBD1 is a possible D gene (5 bases). The CDR3 covers 15 residues. CDR1 and CDR2 (germline): SNHLY, FYNNEI. Deletions cut 5 bases from V and 6 bases from J, with 14 bases between. CDR3 coding DNA: TGTGCCAGCAGTCTCTATGGGGGAACTAATTCACCCCTCCACTTT. It encodes CASSLYGGTNSPLHF.

This clonotype was observed a few times. One junction end disagrees with the germline gene, perhaps due to a read error. V usage is TRBV7-9 and J usage is TRBJ1-5; the D gene is possibly TRBD1 (5 bases). There are 14 residues in the CDR3. Per the germline V gene, CDR1 is SEHNR and CDR2 is FQNEAQ (reference sequence). CDR3 DNA sequence: TGTGCCAGCAGCTCCACAGGAACAGATCAACCCCAGCATTTT. It yields the protein CASSSTGTDQPQHF.

The sample holds a few counts of this clonotype. This chain connects TRBV29-1 to TRBJ2-3; TRBD2 agrees at 13 bases. From germline, CDR1 is SQVTM and CDR2 ANQGSEA. The CDR3 has 16 residues. The J segment lost 1 base and the V segment lost 2 bases, leaving 3 bases of the junction unmatched. CDR3 sequence (DNA): TGCAGCGTTGAACACGGGACTAGCGGGGGCACAGATACGCAGTATTTT. It yields the protein CSVEHGTSGGTDTQYF.

This chain uses TRBV7-3 with TRBJ1-6; 7 bases map to TRBD1. V was clipped by 4 bases and J by 5 bases; unmatched bases: 5. The CDR3 contains 15 residues. The germline gives CDR1 SGHTA, CDR2 FQGTGA. The CDR3 loop is CASSSQGGHNSPLHF. In nucleotides, the CDR3 is TGTGCCAGCAGCTCCCAGGGGGGCCATAATTCACCCCTCCACTTT.

The gene calls are TRBV23-1 and TRBJ2-7, with D maybe TRBD2 (6 bases). TRBV23-1 is annotated as an ORF whose role is uncertain. There are 14 residues in the CDR3. V was cut by 8 bases and J by 3 bases, with 17 bases left in between. The CDR3: CASQCHRGNYEQYF. The CDR3 bases are TGCGCCAGCCAGTGTCACCGGGGGAACTACGAGCAGTACTTC.

V and J are TRBV5-1 and TRBJ1-4, with D possibly matching TRBD1 (5 bases). The CDR3 consists of 14 residues. Germline CDR1 SGHRS, CDR2 YFSETQ. Between the trimmed V and J ends, which lost 2 bases and 6 bases, there was a span of 11 bases. In DNA, the CDR3 is TGCGCCAGCAGCTTAGGGGTCGAGGATGAAAAACTGTTTTTT. It yields the protein CASSLGVEDEKLFF.

This clonotype came up a few times. The chain has TRBV3-1 and TRBJ2-1; a possible D gene is TRBD2 (5 bases). This CDR3 has 13 residues. Germline loops: CDR1 LGHDT, CDR2 YNNKEL (reference sequence). V shed 3 bases and J shed 13 bases, with 16 bases lying between them. The CDR3 DNA sequence: TGTGCCAGCAGCCAGGAAACGGGAATGGGACAGTTCTTC. Protein sequence: CASSQETGMGQFF.

The V call is TRBV5-1, the J call TRBJ2-7; 10 bases agree with TRBD1. Germline CDR1 reads SGHRS; CDR2 reads YFSETQ. Trimming at V came to 4 bases and at J to 1 base, leaving 11 bases not matched to a gene. The CDR3 loop spans 17 amino acids. Written as DNA, the CDR3 is TGCGCCAGCAGCCCGTTGACAGGGGGCGACAGATCCTACGAGCAGTACTTC. Encoded protein: CASSPLTGGDRSYEQYF. Full variable domain (missing parts from reference TRBV5-1 and TRBJ2-7): KAGVTQTPRYLIKTRGQQVTLSCSPISGHRSVSWYQQTPGQGLQFLFEYFSETQRNKGNFPGRFSGRQFSNSRSEMNVSTLELGDSALYLCASSPLTGGDRSYEQYFGPGTRLTVT.